This record looks at one T cell receptor (beta chain) sequence and its context. In the study's own analysis: Reference gene primer amplification gave estimated nucleated cell counts. Produced via immunoSEQ multiplex PCR; TCRdb's table is partial and in-frame only. The DNA gave D and trimming, while V, J and clone size come from that table. This repertoire shows around 120,000 clones, around 80% found once; its top ten account for around 6.6%. This sample was included in a study of blood T cell repertoires in COVID-19. In the study overall: Samples representing acute and convalescent COVID-19 were sourced from the United States, Italy and Spain. Sample material is recorded as cDNA or gDNA derived from T cells, B-cell-depleted T cells, or PBMCs.

The sample was peripheral blood. The sequence was obtained from a man aged 70 or older with acute or convalescent COVID-19.

The CDR3 region has the DNA TGTGCCAGCAGCCCTGGACAGGGTTCTTCCCACTATGGCTACACCTTC. Its translation: CASSPGQGSSHYGYTF. This chain uses TRBV7-2 with TRBJ1-2; 8 bases map to TRBD1. In germline, CDR1 is SGHTA, CDR2 FQGNSA. The CDR3 contains 16 residues. After removal of 5 bases from V and 3 bases from J, the junction contained 11 bases not matched to a gene.